A selection of T cell receptor beta chains follows, all from one sample in a study of blood T cells in healthy people across ages. MiXCR, run by TCRdb on the 5' RACE reads, gives a single entry per CDR3 protein. The sample includes roughly 1.6 million distinct CDR3 sequences, about 35% of them seen just once. Material: blood. The origin of the receptors is a young woman in good health. CDR3s include the opening cysteine and the closing phenylalanine or tryptophan. A D gene is named only where the DNA matches it firmly. Size is stated for part of the rows, as once, few or many counts, or as a class when the clone is expanded.

DNA	CDR3	size	V	J	D
TGTGCCAGCAGCCCGGAACCCACATCGAACTATGGCTACACCTTC	CASSPEPTSNYGYTF	-	TRBV7-8	TRBJ1-2	-
TGTGCCAGCAGCGGGGAGTGGGACCTCGGCGGGGAGCTGTTTTTT	CASSGEWDLGGELFF	-	TRBV9	TRBJ2-2	-
TGTGCCAGCAGTTCTAGCGGTCACACAGATACGCAGTATTTT	CASSSSGHTDTQYF	many	TRBV6-5	TRBJ2-3	TRBD2
TGCAGTGCTTTCCAGCGGGAGTTTGGTCACGAGCAGTACTTC	CSAFQREFGHEQYF	-	TRBV20-1	TRBJ2-7	TRBD2
TGCAGCGTTGAAGGGGGACTAGTGGAGACCCAGTACTTC	CSVEGGLVETQYF	many	TRBV29-1	TRBJ2-5	TRBD2
TGCAGTGCTAGAGATACGGGGCGGTGGTCCTACGAGCAGTACTTC	CSARDTGRWSYEQYF	few	TRBV20-1	TRBJ2-7	-
TGCAGTGCCCAAACGACAGGGGTGAACACTGAAGCTTTCTTT	CSAQTTGVNTEAFF	-	TRBV20-1	TRBJ1-1	TRBD1
TGTGCCAGCAGCGTAGCTCGGGGGGCTCTTATGGAGACCCAGTACTTC	CASSVARGALMETQYF	-	TRBV9	TRBJ2-5	-
TGCGCCAGCAGCGCGGCCCCAGCAGGGGGCTACACCTTC	CASSAAPAGGYTF	few	TRBV5-1	TRBJ1-2	-
TGTGCCAGCAGTAGAGGGCATGGGAGTGAGCAGTACTTC	CASSRGHGSEQYF	once	TRBV11-1	TRBJ2-5	-
TGCAGTGCTAGAGAGTTAGCGGGGTTTATGGGCGAGCAGTACTTC	CSARELAGFMGEQYF	-	TRBV20-1	TRBJ2-7	TRBD2
TGTGCCAGCAGCCAAGAACTAGCGAACCCATCCTACGAGCAGTACTTC	CASSQELANPSYEQYF	many	TRBV4-2	TRBJ2-7	TRBD2
TGCAGTGCTAGAGATCGGGTAAAGGGACAGGGGTACTATGGCTACACCTTC	CSARDRVKGQGYYGYTF	few	TRBV20-1	TRBJ1-2	TRBD1
TGTGCCAGCAGTTCGACAGTAGTAATGAACACTGAAGCTTTCTTT	CASSSTVVMNTEAFF	-	TRBV27	TRBJ1-1	-
TGTGCCAGCAGCTTCGTGGCTGGGGCCAACGTCCTGACTTTC	CASSFVAGANVLTF	few	TRBV6-6	TRBJ2-6	-
TGTGCCACCAGTGATCCTAAGGGGACATCGGGAGAGACCCAGTACTTC	CATSDPKGTSGETQYF	-	TRBV24-1	TRBJ2-5	-
TGTGCCAGCAGCGTATCCGGGACGGCTGATGAAAAACTGTTTTTT	CASSVSGTADEKLFF	few	TRBV9	TRBJ1-4	-
TGTGCCAGCAGCCGCTGGGCGGGAGGACACGGGCAGTACTTC	CASSRWAGGHGQYF	-	TRBV27	TRBJ2-7	TRBD2
-	CASSKAILRENFGEGSYNEQFF	-	TRBV21-1	TRBJ2-1	-
TGTGCCAGCTGTTTAAGTTATGGCTACACCTTC	CASCLSYGYTF	-	TRBV12-3/TRBV12-4	TRBJ1-2	-
TGTGCCAGCAGTACGAGGGGTGGCGGTGGACGGGGCTACACCTTC	CASSTRGGGGRGYTF	few	TRBV12-3/TRBV12-4	TRBJ1-2	-
TGTGCCAGCAGTTTATGGAAAAAGCCAGATACGCAGTATTTT	CASSLWKKPDTQYF	-	TRBV28	TRBJ2-3	-
TGTGCCAGCAGCTTTGGGCGGGGATCTAGCACAGATACGCAGTATTTT	CASSFGRGSSTDTQYF	-	TRBV11-3	TRBJ2-3	-
TGTGCCAGCAGCCAAGGGCCCCATGGACTAGCCTTAGGTACCGGGGAGCTGTTTTTT	CASSQGPHGLALGTGELFF	-	TRBV4-2	TRBJ2-2	TRBD2
TGCGCCAGCAAGCTGGACTATACCGAGACCCAGTACTTC	CASKLDYTETQYF	-	TRBV10-2	TRBJ2-5	-
TGCGCCAGCAGCTTGGGGACAGCAGGTTGCGAGCAGTACTTC	CASSLGTAGCEQYF	-	TRBV5-1	TRBJ2-7	-
TGTGCCAGCAGCTTGAGGGCTAGCAATCAGCCCCAGCATTTT	CASSLRASNQPQHF	-	TRBV7-2	TRBJ1-5	-
TGCGCCAGCAGCCAAGTCGATCGACAGGTCGGGGAGCAGTACTTC	CASSQVDRQVGEQYF	few	TRBV4-1	TRBJ2-4	-
TGTGCCAGCAGCTTAGCGTATGGGAATCAGCCCCAGCATTTT	CASSLAYGNQPQHF	many	TRBV7-2	TRBJ1-5	-
TGTGCCAGCAATGAGCAGTTCAATCAGCCCCAGCATTTT	CASNEQFNQPQHF	few	TRBV12-3/TRBV12-4	TRBJ1-5	-
TGCAGTGGGCTGGGGGCGGGAGCTTACTACGAGCAGTACTTC	CSGLGAGAYYEQYF	once	TRBV20-1	TRBJ2-7	-
TGCAGCGTTGAAGGAGCGGGAGGTGTCGATGAGCAGTTCTTC	CSVEGAGGVDEQFF	many	TRBV29-1	TRBJ2-1	TRBD2
TGTGCCAGCAGCTTAGTTAACAGGGATGGCTACACCTTC	CASSLVNRDGYTF	-	TRBV7-9	TRBJ1-2	-
TGCAGTGCTTCCGGGACAGGGGCGGATGGCTACACCTTC	CSASGTGADGYTF	few	TRBV20-1	TRBJ1-2	TRBD1
TGTGCCAGCAGCCCTCCTAGTCGCACAGATACGCAGTATTTT	CASSPPSRTDTQYF	-	TRBV4-2	TRBJ2-3	-
TGTGCCAGCAGTTTTTCAGGGGCGGACATTCAGTACTTC	CASSFSGADIQYF	few	TRBV27	TRBJ2-4	-
TGTGCCAGCAGTTTATTTCTGACGTCGAGCTCCTACAATGAGCAGTTCTTC	CASSLFLTSSSYNEQFF	-	TRBV28	TRBJ2-1	-
TGTGCCAGCAGTTTAAGTGGCCCCGTTGGACAGGGTGGTGGTTACACCTTC	CASSLSGPVGQGGGYTF	few	TRBV28	TRBJ1-2	TRBD1
TGTGCCAGCAGTCGTACCACGGGACTAGCGGGAGAGGGGTACGAGCAGTACTTC	CASSRTTGLAGEGYEQYF	-	TRBV6-1	TRBJ2-7	TRBD2
TGTGCCAGCAGTGAAGAGGGACTAGCGGGGGAGACCCAGTACTTC	CASSEEGLAGETQYF	many	TRBV6-1	TRBJ2-5	TRBD2
TGTGCCAGCAGCGTCGACAGCTCCTACGAGCAGTACTTC	CASSVDSSYEQYF	many	TRBV9	TRBJ2-7	-
TGTGCCATCAGTGATTCCTCGTCGGAGCAGGGGAACAATGAGCGGTTCTTC	CAISDSSSEQGNNERFF	-	TRBV10-3	TRBJ2-1	-
TGTGCCAGCAGCTTAGCCCTTAGGGACCTCGAGCAGTACTTC	CASSLALRDLEQYF	-	TRBV11-2	TRBJ2-7	-
TGTGCCAGCAGTTTTGGAACCGGAGGGGGGGCGCGCGGCTACACCTTC	CASSFGTGGGARGYTF	few	TRBV6-2/TRBV6-3	TRBJ1-2	-
TGTGCCAGCAGCTCGGACGGAGGGGGCGACGAGCAGTACTTC	CASSSDGGGDEQYF	-	TRBV11-3	TRBJ2-7	-
TGTGCCAGCTCACCTAGGGCAAACCCTCATACGGAGACCCAGTACTTC	CASSPRANPHTETQYF	few	TRBV18	TRBJ2-5	-
TGTGCCAGCAGCCCCCGGGGTAGCGGGAGACCCCGCGAGACCCAGTACTTC	CASSPRGSGRPRETQYF	-	TRBV9	TRBJ2-5	TRBD2
TGCGCCAGCAGCCATCGGACTAGCGGGAGACTTTTGTGGGGTGAGCAGTTCTTC	CASSHRTSGRLLWGEQFF	-	TRBV4-1	TRBJ2-1	TRBD2
TGTGCCAGCAGCTTAGTAGGCAGGGAGCCCATTAACTATGGCTACACCTTC	CASSLVGREPINYGYTF	-	TRBV7-4	TRBJ1-2	-
TGCAGTGCCTACCGGGCCTCGACTAATTCACCCCTCCACTTT	CSAYRASTNSPLHF	few	TRBV20-1	TRBJ1-6	-
TGTGCCAGCAATTCGGCAGGGTTTAACTATGGCTACACCTTC	CASNSAGFNYGYTF	-	TRBV6-1	TRBJ1-2	-
TGCGCCAGCAGCTTGGAGACTAGCGGGGGGGCCGTTAAGACCCAGTACTTC	CASSLETSGGAVKTQYF	-	TRBV5-1	TRBJ2-5	TRBD2
TGTGCCAGCAGCCGGAGCGGGGACGCCGCCGAGCAGTTCTTC	CASSRSGDAAEQFF	-	TRBV7-9	TRBJ2-1	TRBD2
TGTGCCAGCAGCTCTCGACAACTAGACTACGAGCAGTACTTC	CASSSRQLDYEQYF	-	TRBV7-9	TRBJ2-7	-
TGTGCCAGCAGTGAAGCCCAACTAGGGGGAAGGAATGGCTACACCTTC	CASSEAQLGGRNGYTF	-	TRBV2	TRBJ1-2	-